These T cell receptor beta chains were read from a single sample in a study of CD8 T cells in Susac syndrome. TCRdb processed the immunoSEQ multiplex PCR reads anew with MiXCR; each CDR3 protein has one entry. The table includes around 190,000 distinct CDR3 sequences, 90% to 95% detected once. Specimen: CD4+ T cells from PBMCs. The receptors derive from a human donor in good health. Each CDR3 is given with its conserved first and last residue. D genes are given only for firm matches.

j_call v_call d_call cdr3_nt cdr3_aa
TRBJ2-5 TRBV3-1 TRBD1 TGTGCCAGCAGCCCGAGGACAGGGATCCGGGGGGAGACCCAGTACTTC CASSPRTGIRGETQYF
TRBJ2-7 TRBV20-1 TRBD2 TGCAGTTTCAGCGGGGGGGCCACCTACGAGCAGTACTTC CSFSGGATYEQYF
TRBJ2-7 TRBV5-1 - TGCGCCAGCAGCTTGGGGCAGATTCCCTACGAGCAGTACTTC CASSLGQIPYEQYF
TRBJ2-3 TRBV3-1 TRBD2 TGTGCCAGCAGCCAAGATTTAGCGGGAGGGTTCGTTTTCACAGATACGCAGTATTTT CASSQDLAGGFVFTDTQYF
TRBJ2-7 TRBV10-3 - TGTGCCATCAAAGGAAGAGGCTACGAGCAGTACTTC CAIKGRGYEQYF
TRBJ1-5 TRBV7-2 - TGTGCCAGCAGCCCGAGGACAGCTACGGATCAGCCCCAGCATTTT CASSPRTATDQPQHF
TRBJ2-5 TRBV7-2 TRBD2 TGTGCCAGCAGCTACGGGGGGGCTCCCCAAGAGACCCAGTACTTC CASSYGGAPQETQYF
TRBJ1-2 TRBV12-3/TRBV12-4 - TGTGCCAGCAGTTTAGCGACGGACCAGGGCCCCACCTTC CASSLATDQGPTF
TRBJ2-3 TRBV20-1 TRBD2 TGCAGTGCCAATAGCGGGGGGCGTACAGATACGCAGTATTTT CSANSGGRTDTQYF
TRBJ2-1 TRBV4-1 - TGCGCCAGCAGCCAGCACCCGACCCCGAGCTTGGGCCCGGAAAACAATGAGCAGTTCTTC CASSQHPTPSLGPENNEQFF
TRBJ2-7 TRBV13 - TGTGCCAGCAAGGTGTTCGGGGATCCCTACGAGCAGTACTTC CASKVFGDPYEQYF
TRBJ1-4 TRBV15 - TGTGCCACTACTGGGCGGCAGGGGAGCGAAAAACTGTTTTTT CATTGRQGSEKLFF